A selection of T cell receptor beta chains follows, all from one sample in a study of shared clonotypes between healthy human individuals. Profiling relied on immunoSEQ multiplex PCR, and the TCRdb table lists in-frame clones only, not all of them. The sample lists 1.6 million or so clones, 97% to 99% occurring once. The sample taken for sequencing was naive CD4+ T cells sorted from blood. These TCRs come from a man between 25 and 39 years old in good health. The CDR3 runs from the conserved cysteine through the conserved F or W. The order of the fields is D gene, V gene, J gene, clone size, CDR3 DNA, CDR3 protein. D genes are given only for firm matches. Rows give clone size only sometimes, using once, few, many, or a class for an expanded clone.

D: -; V: TRBV18; J: TRBJ2-1; size: -; DNA: TGTGCCAGCTCAACTAGCCTCTCTGGATACAATGAGCAGTTCTTC; CDR3: CASSTSLSGYNEQFF
D: TRBD1; V: TRBV5-4; J: TRBJ2-7; size: -; DNA: TGTGCCAGCGGCCGGGACAGGGGTCACGAGCAGTACTTC; CDR3: CASGRDRGHEQYF
D: -; V: TRBV5-1; J: TRBJ2-5; size: -; DNA: TGCGCCAGCAGCTTGGCGGGGACCCGACAAGAGACCCAGTACTTC; CDR3: CASSLAGTRQETQYF
D: -; V: TRBV29-1; J: TRBJ1-5; size: -; DNA: TGCAGCGTAGAGGAAGGGTTGGGTCAGCCCCAGCATTTT; CDR3: CSVEEGLGQPQHF
D: TRBD1; V: TRBV5-4; J: TRBJ1-3; size: -; DNA: TGTGCCAGCAGCTCCCGACAGGGAGGAAACACCATATATTTT; CDR3: CASSSRQGGNTIYF
D: -; V: TRBV7-8; J: TRBJ2-5; size: -; DNA: TGTGCCAGCAGCTTAGTAGCTAAGACCCAGTACTTC; CDR3: CASSLVAKTQYF
D: -; V: TRBV18; J: TRBJ1-5; size: -; DNA: TGTGCCAGCTCACCAGCTAGCAATCAGCCCCAGCATTTT; CDR3: CASSPASNQPQHF
D: TRBD2; V: TRBV9; J: TRBJ2-1; size: once; DNA: TGTGCCAGCAGCGTAGCTAACGACGGGAGGTCAGATGAGCAGTTCTTC; CDR3: CASSVANDGRSDEQFF
D: TRBD1; V: TRBV27; J: TRBJ2-1; size: -; DNA: TGTGCCAGCAGAGGGACAGCACTGAATGAGCAGTTCTTC; CDR3: CASRGTALNEQFF
D: -; V: TRBV5-8; J: TRBJ2-2; size: -; DNA: TGTGCCAGCAGCTTGGATCTTCCCACCGGGGAGCTGTTTTTT; CDR3: CASSLDLPTGELFF
D: TRBD2; V: TRBV5-4; J: TRBJ2-1; size: once; DNA: TGTGCCAGCAGCCTTCGAGTAGCGGGAGATGTACACCATGAGCAGTTCTTC; CDR3: CASSLRVAGDVHHEQFF
D: -; V: TRBV28; J: TRBJ1-5; size: -; DNA: TGTGCCAGCAGTTCGACGGGGTCGTTAAATCAGCCCCAGCATTTT; CDR3: CASSSTGSLNQPQHF
D: -; V: TRBV19; J: TRBJ2-5; size: -; DNA: TGTGCCAGTAGTACCAAAGAGACCCAGTACTTC; CDR3: CASSTKETQYF
D: TRBD1; V: TRBV4-3; J: TRBJ1-2; size: -; DNA: TGCGCCAGCAGCCAAGACGGGACAGCTAACTATGGCTACACCTTC; CDR3: CASSQDGTANYGYTF
D: TRBD2; V: TRBV15; J: TRBJ2-1; size: -; DNA: TGTGCCACCAGCAGAGGGGGGACTAGCGGGAAAGGGCAGTTCTTC; CDR3: CATSRGGTSGKGQFF
D: -; V: TRBV5-1; J: TRBJ2-1; size: -; DNA: TGCGCCAGCAGTCAGGAAGGTGATGAGCAGTTCTTC; CDR3: CASSQEGDEQFF
D: TRBD1; V: TRBV5-1; J: TRBJ1-4; size: -; DNA: TGCGCCAGCAGCTTCAGACAGGGTAATGAAAAACTGTTTTTT; CDR3: CASSFRQGNEKLFF
D: -; V: TRBV10-2; J: TRBJ2-7; size: -; DNA: TGCGCCAGCAGTGAGTTAGACACGAATGGCGAGCAGTACTTC; CDR3: CASSELDTNGEQYF
D: -; V: TRBV29-1; J: TRBJ2-5; size: -; DNA: TGCAGCGTTGAAGGGGAGACAAGAGAGACCCAGTACTTC; CDR3: CSVEGETRETQYF
D: -; V: TRBV27; J: TRBJ2-1; size: -; DNA: TGTGCCAGCAGTTTATCGACTAGCAATGAGCAGTTCTTC; CDR3: CASSLSTSNEQFF
D: TRBD2; V: TRBV5-1; J: TRBJ2-3; size: -; DNA: TGCGCCAGCAGCAGGACTAGCGATAGCACAGATACGCAGTATTTT; CDR3: CASSRTSDSTDTQYF
D: -; V: TRBV11-2; J: TRBJ2-5; size: once; DNA: TGTGCCAGCAGCTTACCTCAAGAGACCCAGTACTTC; CDR3: CASSLPQETQYF
D: -; V: TRBV4-1; J: TRBJ1-5; size: -; DNA: TGCGCCAGCAGCCAAGATCGGGCAGCTTATCAGCCCCAGCATTTT; CDR3: CASSQDRAAYQPQHF
D: -; V: TRBV4-3; J: TRBJ2-3; size: once; DNA: TGCGCCAGCAGCCAAGCTACGAGGGGGGGCACAGATACGCAGTATTTT; CDR3: CASSQATRGGTDTQYF
D: -; V: TRBV9; J: TRBJ1-2; size: -; DNA: TGTGCCAGCAGCCCTCAGAGTTACTATGGCTACACCTTC; CDR3: CASSPQSYYGYTF
D: -; V: TRBV30; J: TRBJ2-1; size: -; DNA: TGTGCCTGGAGTGACTACAATGAGCAGTTCTTC; CDR3: CAWSDYNEQFF